These T cell receptor beta chains were read from a single sample in a study of T-cell memory formation after mild COVID-19. MiXCR, run by TCRdb on the 5' RACE reads, gives a single entry per CDR3 protein. This table has approximately 580,000 distinct CDR3 sequences, roughly 20% appearing once. Material: PBMCs or a T cell subset sorted from them (not recorded which). The source of these receptors is an adult woman who had mild COVID-19 (a few samples of this study predate the infection). Cell type and time point are not known. Each CDR3 is given with its conserved first and last residue. D genes are given only for firm matches. Some rows mark clone size as missing; the rest say once, few, many or name a class of expanded clone.

TRBJ2-7	TRBV7-9	NA	many	CASSRGSYEQYF	TGTGCCAGCAGTAGGGGGTCCTACGAGCAGTACTTC
TRBJ1-1	TRBV7-9	NA	NA	CASSFERGGDTEAFF	TGTGCCAGCAGCTTCGAAAGAGGGGGAGACACTGAAGCTTTCTTT
TRBJ2-3	TRBV12-3/TRBV12-4	NA	NA	CASRTTGFETDTQYF	TGTGCCAGCCGAACTACAGGGTTTGAGACAGATACGCAGTATTTT
TRBJ2-7	TRBV12-3/TRBV12-4	NA	few	CASSHPYIYEQYF	TGTGCCAGCAGCCACCCGTACATCTACGAGCAGTACTTC
TRBJ2-1	TRBV10-3	TRBD2	NA	CAIRVLAGPYNEQFF	TGTGCCATCAGAGTACTAGCGGGACCGTACAATGAGCAGTTCTTC
TRBJ2-1	TRBV6-2/TRBV6-3	NA	many	CASSAQTAGYYNEQFF	TGTGCCAGCAGTGCCCAAACTGCCGGGTACTACAATGAGCAGTTCTTC
TRBJ2-7	TRBV6-5	TRBD1	NA	CASRTIGQGKGYEQYF	TGTGCCAGCAGGACAATCGGACAGGGTAAGGGCTACGAGCAGTACTTC
TRBJ2-3	TRBV12-3/TRBV12-4	TRBD1	NA	CASRRQGLNTDTQYF	TGTGCCAGCAGACGACAGGGTTTAAACACAGATACGCAGTATTTT
TRBJ2-4	TRBV5-4	TRBD1	few	CASSQSGTGVDIQYF	TGTGCCAGCAGCCAGTCCGGGACAGGGGTGGACATTCAGTACTTC
TRBJ1-2	TRBV27	TRBD1	NA	CASSLRGQVPRDYGYTF	TGTGCCAGCAGTTTACGGGGACAGGTACCTAGGGACTATGGCTACACCTTC
TRBJ2-1	TRBV6-5	NA	few	CASVGSYNEQFF	TGTGCCAGCGTTGGCTCCTACAATGAGCAGTTCTTC
TRBJ1-5	TRBV19	NA	NA	CASSMETAGQPQHF	TGTGCCAGTAGTATGGAGACAGCGGGTCAGCCCCAGCATTTT
TRBJ2-7	TRBV7-9	NA	few	CASSLEAWEQYF	TGTGCCAGCAGCTTGGAGGCTTGGGAGCAGTACTTC
TRBJ2-6	TRBV25-1	NA	few	CASGREGANVLTF	TGTGCCAGCGGAAGGGAGGGGGCCAACGTCCTGACTTTC
TRBJ2-7	TRBV29-1	NA	NA	CSVERAGCSLRGGEQYF	TGCAGCGTTGAAAGGGCGGGCTGCTCCTTGAGGGGCGGCGAGCAGTACTTC
TRBJ2-2	TRBV27	TRBD2	few	CASSPGTSGRRTGELFF	TGTGCCAGCAGTCCCGGGACTAGCGGGAGACGCACCGGGGAGCTGTTTTTT
TRBJ1-1	TRBV6-5	NA	NA	CASSYEGQLSINTEAFF	TGTGCCAGCAGTTATGAGGGGCAGCTTTCCATAAACACTGAAGCTTTCTTT
TRBJ2-1	TRBV9	TRBD2	NA	CASSVHSGRVNNEQFF	TGTGCCAGCAGCGTACATAGCGGGAGGGTTAACAATGAGCAGTTCTTC
TRBJ2-1	TRBV7-9	NA	few	CASSPFEAVTEQFF	TGTGCCAGCAGCCCCTTCGAGGCAGTTACTGAGCAGTTCTTC
TRBJ2-5	TRBV9	NA	few	CASSPHLVQETQYF	TGTGCCAGCAGCCCCCATCTCGTACAAGAGACCCAGTACTTC
TRBJ2-2	TRBV29-1	NA	few	CSVGLDTGELFF	TGCAGCGTGGGACTGGACACCGGGGAGCTGTTTTTT
TRBJ1-1	TRBV5-1	NA	NA	CASSHQGPATEAFF	TGCGCCAGCAGCCATCAGGGGCCCGCCACTGAAGCTTTCTTT
TRBJ2-7	TRBV13	NA	NA	CASSLMGGVGHEQYF	TGTGCCAGCAGCCTCATGGGCGGGGTAGGCCACGAGCAGTACTTC
TRBJ1-2	TRBV9	TRBD1	NA	CASSAETGGTGYTF	TGTGCCAGCAGCGCGGAGACAGGGGGCACTGGCTACACCTTC
TRBJ2-5	TRBV3-1	NA	few	CASSQGQRGHLRTQYF	TGTGCCAGCAGCCAAGGTCAACGTGGACATCTACGGACCCAGTACTTC